The present T cell receptor (beta chain) was sequenced within a study of blood T cell repertoires in COVID-19. The overall study: Donors in the United States, Italy and Spain gave samples during acute or convalescent COVID-19.

V was trimmed by 6 bases and J by 8 bases, leaving 8 bases between them. The CDR3 has 12 residues. Germline CDR1 reads MNHEY; CDR2 reads SVGAGI. Original processing methods: For nucleated cells, counts were estimated from reference gene primer amplification. Assay: immunoSEQ multiplex PCR; the TCRdb copy retains only in-frame clones and omits some. The V and J calls and clone size come from that table; D and trimming were worked out from the DNA. The repertoire holds about 140,000 clones, with 84% as singletons. This receptor was taken from a man in his thirties or forties with COVID-19, enrolled during active disease. The chain recombines TRBV6-5 with TRBJ1-6; D remains ambiguous. Source material: peripheral blood. The CDR3 DNA reads TGTGCCAGCAGGCCGGGAGATTCACCCCTCCACTTT. The encoded protein is CASRPGDSPLHF.